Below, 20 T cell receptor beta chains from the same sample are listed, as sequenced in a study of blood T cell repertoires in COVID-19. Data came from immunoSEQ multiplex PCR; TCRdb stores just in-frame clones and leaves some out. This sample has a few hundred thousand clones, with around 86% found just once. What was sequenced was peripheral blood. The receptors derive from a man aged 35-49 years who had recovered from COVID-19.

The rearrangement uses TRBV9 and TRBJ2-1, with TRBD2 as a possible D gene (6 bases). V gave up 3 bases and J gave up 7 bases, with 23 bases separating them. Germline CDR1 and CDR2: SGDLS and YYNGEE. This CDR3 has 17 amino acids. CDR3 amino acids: CASSARTGRFGGNEQFF. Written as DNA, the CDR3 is TGTGCCAGCAGCGCCCGGACGGGACGTTTTGGAGGGAATGAGCAGTTCTTC.

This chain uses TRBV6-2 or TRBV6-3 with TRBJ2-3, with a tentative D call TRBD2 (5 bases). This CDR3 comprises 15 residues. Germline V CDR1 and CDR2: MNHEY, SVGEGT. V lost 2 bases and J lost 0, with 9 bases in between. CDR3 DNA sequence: TGTGCCAGCAGTTACGGGAGCGGCAGCACAGATACGCAGTATTTT. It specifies CASSYGSGSTDTQYF.

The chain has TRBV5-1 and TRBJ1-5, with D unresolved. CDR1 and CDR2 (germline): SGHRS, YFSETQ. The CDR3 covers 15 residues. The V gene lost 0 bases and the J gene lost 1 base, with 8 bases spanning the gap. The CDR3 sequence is CASSLDLSSNQPQHF. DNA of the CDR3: TGCGCCAGCAGCTTGGATCTTAGCAGCAATCAGCCCCAGCATTTT.

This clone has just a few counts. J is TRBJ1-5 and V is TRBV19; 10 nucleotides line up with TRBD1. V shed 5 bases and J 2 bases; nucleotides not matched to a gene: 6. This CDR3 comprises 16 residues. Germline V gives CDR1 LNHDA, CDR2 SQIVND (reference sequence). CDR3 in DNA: TGTGCCAGTAGTGCAAAGACAGGGGGCGGCAATCAGCCCCAGCATTTT. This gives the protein CASSAKTGGGNQPQHF. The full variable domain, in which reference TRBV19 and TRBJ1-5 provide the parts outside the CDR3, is DGGITQSPKYLFRKEGQNVTLSCEQNLNHDAMYWYRQDPGQGLRLIYYSQIVNDFQKGDIAEGYSVSREKKESFPLTVTSAQKNPTAFYLCASSAKTGGGNQPQHFGDGTRLSIL.

The CDR3 DNA is TGCAGCGTTCCGGGACAGGGGGTTTCTGGGGCCAACGTCCTGACTTTC. Amino acids: CSVPGQGVSGANVLTF. V and J are TRBV29-1 and TRBJ2-6, with 11 bases lining up with TRBD1. The CDR3 totals 16 residues. Germline V gene sequence: CDR1 SQVTM, CDR2 ANQGSEA. V lost 5 bases to trimming and J lost 1 base; unmatched junction nucleotides: 4.

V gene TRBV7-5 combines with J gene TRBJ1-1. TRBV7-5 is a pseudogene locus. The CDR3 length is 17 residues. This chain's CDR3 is CARSLIRRRSSNTEAFF. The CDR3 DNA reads TGTGCCAGAAGCTTGATCAGGAGGAGATCCTCGAACACTGAAGCTTTCTTT.

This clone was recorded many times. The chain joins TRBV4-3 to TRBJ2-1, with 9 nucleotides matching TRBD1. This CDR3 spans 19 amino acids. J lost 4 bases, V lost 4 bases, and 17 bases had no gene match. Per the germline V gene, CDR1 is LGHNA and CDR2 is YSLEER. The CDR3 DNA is TGCGCCAGCAGCCGTCAACCTAAGACCCCGGGACAGGGATACAATGAGCAGTTCTTC. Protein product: CASSRQPKTPGQGYNEQFF.

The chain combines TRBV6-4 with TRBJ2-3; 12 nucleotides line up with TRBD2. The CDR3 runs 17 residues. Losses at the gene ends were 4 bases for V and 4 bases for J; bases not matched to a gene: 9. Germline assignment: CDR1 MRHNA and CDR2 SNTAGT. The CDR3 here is CASSATSGGLVADTQYF. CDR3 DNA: TGTGCCAGCAGTGCGACTAGCGGGGGATTAGTCGCAGATACGCAGTATTTT.

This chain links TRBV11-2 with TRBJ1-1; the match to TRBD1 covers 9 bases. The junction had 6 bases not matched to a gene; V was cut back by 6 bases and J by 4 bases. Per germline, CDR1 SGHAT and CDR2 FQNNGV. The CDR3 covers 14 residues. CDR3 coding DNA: TGTGCCAGCAGTCGGGGACAGGGAAGCACTGAAGCTTTCTTT. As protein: CASSRGQGSTEAFF. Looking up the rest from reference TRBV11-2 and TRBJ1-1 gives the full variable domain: EAGVAQSPRYKIIEKRQSVAFWCNPISGHATLYWYQQILGQGPKLLIQFQNNGVVDDSQLPKDRFSAERLKGVDSTLKIQPAKLEDSAVYLCASSRGQGSTEAFFGQGTRLTVV.

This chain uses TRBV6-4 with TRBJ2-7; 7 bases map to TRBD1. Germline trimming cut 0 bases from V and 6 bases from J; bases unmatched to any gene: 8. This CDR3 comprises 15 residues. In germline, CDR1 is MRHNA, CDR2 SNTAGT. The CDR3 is CASSDSWDSSGEQYF. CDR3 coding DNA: TGTGCCAGCAGTGACTCATGGGACAGTAGTGGCGAGCAGTACTTC.

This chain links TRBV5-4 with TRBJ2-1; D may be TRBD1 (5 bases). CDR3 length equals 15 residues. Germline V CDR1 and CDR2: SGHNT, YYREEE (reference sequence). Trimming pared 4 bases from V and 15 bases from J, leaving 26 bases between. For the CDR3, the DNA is TGTGCCAGCAGCCATCAGGGATCCACGACCTTAGGGTGGTTCTTC. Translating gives CASSHQGSTTLGWFF.

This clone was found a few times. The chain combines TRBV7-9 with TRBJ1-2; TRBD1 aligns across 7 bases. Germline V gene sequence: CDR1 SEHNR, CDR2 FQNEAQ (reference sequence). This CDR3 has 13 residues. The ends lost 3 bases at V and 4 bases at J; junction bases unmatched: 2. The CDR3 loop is CASSLGTAYGYTF. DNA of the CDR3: TGTGCCAGCAGCTTGGGGACAGCCTATGGCTACACCTTC.

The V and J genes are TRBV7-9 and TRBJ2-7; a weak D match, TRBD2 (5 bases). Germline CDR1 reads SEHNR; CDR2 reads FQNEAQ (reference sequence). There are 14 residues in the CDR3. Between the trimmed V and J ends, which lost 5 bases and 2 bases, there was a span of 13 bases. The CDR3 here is CASSNPGLPYEQYF. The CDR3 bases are TGTGCCAGCAGCAATCCTGGACTTCCCTACGAGCAGTACTTC.

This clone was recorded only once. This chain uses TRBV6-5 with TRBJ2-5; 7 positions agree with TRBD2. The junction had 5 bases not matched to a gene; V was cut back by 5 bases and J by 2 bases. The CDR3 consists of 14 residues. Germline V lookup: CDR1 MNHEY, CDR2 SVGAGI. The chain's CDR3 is CASSRGGVQETQYF. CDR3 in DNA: TGTGCCAGCAGTCGTGGGGGGGTACAAGAGACCCAGTACTTC.

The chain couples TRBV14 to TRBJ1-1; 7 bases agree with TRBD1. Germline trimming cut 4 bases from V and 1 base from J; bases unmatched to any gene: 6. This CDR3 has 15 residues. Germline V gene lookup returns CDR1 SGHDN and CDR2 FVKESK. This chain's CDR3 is CASSLRTGQNTEAFF. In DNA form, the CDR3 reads TGTGCCAGCAGCCTCAGGACAGGACAGAACACTGAAGCTTTCTTT.

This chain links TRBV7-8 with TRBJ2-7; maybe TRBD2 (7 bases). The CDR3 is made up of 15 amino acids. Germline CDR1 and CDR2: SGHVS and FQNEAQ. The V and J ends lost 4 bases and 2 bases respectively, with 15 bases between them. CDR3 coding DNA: TGTGCCAGCAGCTCTCGGGGGGCGGCCACCTACGAGCAGTACTTC. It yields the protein CASSSRGAATYEQYF.

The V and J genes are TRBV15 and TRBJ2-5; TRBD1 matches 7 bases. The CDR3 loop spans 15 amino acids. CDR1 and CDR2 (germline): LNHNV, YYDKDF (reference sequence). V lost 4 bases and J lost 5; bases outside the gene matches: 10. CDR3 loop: CATSTDRAVWETQYF. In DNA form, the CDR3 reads TGTGCCACCAGCACCGACAGGGCGGTCTGGGAGACCCAGTACTTC.

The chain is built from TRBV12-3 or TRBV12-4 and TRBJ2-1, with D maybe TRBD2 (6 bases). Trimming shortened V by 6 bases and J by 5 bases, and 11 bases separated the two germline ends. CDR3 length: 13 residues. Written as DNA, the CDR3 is TGTGCCAGCAGACCGGACTACCACAATGAGCAGTTCTTC. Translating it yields CASRPDYHNEQFF.

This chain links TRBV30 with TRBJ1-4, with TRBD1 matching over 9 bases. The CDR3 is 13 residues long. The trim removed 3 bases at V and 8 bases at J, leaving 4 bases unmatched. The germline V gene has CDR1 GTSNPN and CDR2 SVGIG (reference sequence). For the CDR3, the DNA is TGTGCCTGGAGGACAGGGGGTGTCGAAAAACTGTTTTTT. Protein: CAWRTGGVEKLFF.

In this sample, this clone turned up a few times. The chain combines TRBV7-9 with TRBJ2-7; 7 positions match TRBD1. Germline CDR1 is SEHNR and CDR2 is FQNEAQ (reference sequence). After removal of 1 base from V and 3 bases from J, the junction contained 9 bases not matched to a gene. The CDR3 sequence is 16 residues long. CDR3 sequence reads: CASSLGVGQSFYEQYF. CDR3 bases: TGTGCCAGCAGCTTAGGGGTGGGACAGAGCTTCTACGAGCAGTACTTC.